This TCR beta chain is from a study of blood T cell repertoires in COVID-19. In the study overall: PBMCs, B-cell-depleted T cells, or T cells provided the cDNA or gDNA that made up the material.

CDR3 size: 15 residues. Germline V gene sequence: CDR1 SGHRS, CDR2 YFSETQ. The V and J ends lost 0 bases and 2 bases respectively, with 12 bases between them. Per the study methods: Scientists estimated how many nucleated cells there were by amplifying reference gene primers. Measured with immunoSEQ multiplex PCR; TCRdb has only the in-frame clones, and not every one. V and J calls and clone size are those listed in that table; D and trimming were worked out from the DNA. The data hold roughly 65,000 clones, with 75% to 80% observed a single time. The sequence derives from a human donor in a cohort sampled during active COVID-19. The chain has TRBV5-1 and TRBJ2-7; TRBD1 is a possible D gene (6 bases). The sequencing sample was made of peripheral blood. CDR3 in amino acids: CASSLGSGETYEQYF. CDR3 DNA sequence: TGCGCCAGCAGCTTGGGGTCAGGGGAGACCTACGAGCAGTACTTC.